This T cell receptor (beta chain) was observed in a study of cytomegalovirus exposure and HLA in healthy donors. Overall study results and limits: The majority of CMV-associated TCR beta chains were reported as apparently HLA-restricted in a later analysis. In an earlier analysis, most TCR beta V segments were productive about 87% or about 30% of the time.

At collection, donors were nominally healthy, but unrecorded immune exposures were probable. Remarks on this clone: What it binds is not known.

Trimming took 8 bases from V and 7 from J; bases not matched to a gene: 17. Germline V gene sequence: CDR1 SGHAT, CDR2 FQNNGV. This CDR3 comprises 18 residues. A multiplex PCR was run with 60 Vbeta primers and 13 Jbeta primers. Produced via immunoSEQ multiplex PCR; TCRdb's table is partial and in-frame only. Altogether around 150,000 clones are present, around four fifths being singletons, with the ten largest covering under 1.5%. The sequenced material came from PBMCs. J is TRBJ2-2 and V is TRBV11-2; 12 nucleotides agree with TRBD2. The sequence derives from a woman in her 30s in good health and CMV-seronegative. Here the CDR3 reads CASGRPSGGAGSGGELFF. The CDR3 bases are TGTGCCAGCGGCCGCCCTAGCGGGGGGGCCGGTTCGGGCGGGGAGCTGTTTTTT.